These 3 T cell receptor beta chains share one sample of origin, sequenced in a study of Ad26.COV2.S vaccination and SARS-CoV-2 variants. Noted treatment: roughly 19 received Ad26.COV2.S at low or high dose, single or two shots; about 5 received placebo; per-sample allocation not given. Vaccine and placebo recipients were sampled on day 63 after the first injection. Libraries were prepared by immunoSEQ multiplex PCR; TCRdb keeps only in-frame clonotypes and omits some of them. The sample has approximately 420,000 clones; 75% to 90% are singletons. The sequences come from peripheral blood, collected in a trial of Ad26.COV2.S vaccine versus placebo. Source of these receptors: a person between 18 and 65 years old who received the Ad26.COV2.S COVID-19 vaccine or a placebo.

This chain connects TRBV28 to TRBJ1-3, with 9 bases aligning to TRBD1. Trimming at V came to 2 bases and at J to 4 bases, leaving 3 bases not matched to a gene. CDR1 MDHEN and CDR2 SYDVKM come from the germline V gene. CDR3 size: 15 residues. The CDR3 here is CASSLGTGRGNTIYF. CDR3 in DNA: TGTGCCAGCAGTTTAGGGACAGGGAGGGGAAACACCATATATTTT. Supplemented by reference TRBV28 and TRBJ1-3, the full variable domain reads DVKVTQSSRYLVKRTGEKVFLECVQDMDHENMFWYRQDPGLGLRLIYFSYDVKMKEKGDIPEGYSVSREKKERFSLILESASTNQTSMYLCASSLGTGRGNTIYFGEGSWLTVV.

V gene TRBV7-9 combines with J gene TRBJ1-5; D is possibly TRBD1 (5 bases). V lost 4 bases and J 5 bases, leaving 12 bases between the germline ends. Looked up from germline, CDR1 is SEHNR and CDR2 is FQNEAQ (reference sequence). CDR3 size: 14 residues. The CDR3 DNA follows: TGTGCCAGCAGCTCGGACGGGGGGGATCAGCCCCAGCATTTT. Translating it yields CASSSDGGDQPQHF. The variable domain in full, completed from reference TRBV7-9 and TRBJ1-5, reads DTGVSQNPRHKITKRGQNVTFRCDPISEHNRLYWYRQTLGQGPEFLTYFQNEAQLEKSRLLSDRFSAERPKGSFSTLEIQRTEQGDSAMYLCASSSDGGDQPQHFGDGTRLSIL.

The J gene is TRBJ2-1, the V gene TRBV27; D may be TRBD2 (5 bases). Germline V gene data show CDR1 as MNHEY and CDR2 as SMNVEV (reference sequence). The V gene lost 2 bases and the J gene lost 10 bases, with 9 bases spanning the gap. This CDR3 spans 12 amino acids. The CDR3 DNA is TGTGCCAGCAGTTTACCGGACTCCGAGCAGTTCTTC. This gives the protein CASSLPDSEQFF.